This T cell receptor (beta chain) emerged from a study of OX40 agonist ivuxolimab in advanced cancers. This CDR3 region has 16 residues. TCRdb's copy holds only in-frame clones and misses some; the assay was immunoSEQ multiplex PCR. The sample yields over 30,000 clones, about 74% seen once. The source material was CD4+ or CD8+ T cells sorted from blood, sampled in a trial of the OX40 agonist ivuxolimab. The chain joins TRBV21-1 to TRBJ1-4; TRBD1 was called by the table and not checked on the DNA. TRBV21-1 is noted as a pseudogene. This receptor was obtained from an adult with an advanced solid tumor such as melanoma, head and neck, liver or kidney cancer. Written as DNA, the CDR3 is TGTGCCAGCAGCAACCGGGACAGGGTGCGTAATGAAAAACTGTTTTTT. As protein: CASSNRDRVRNEKLFF.